Following are 31 T cell receptor beta chains from one sample sequenced in a study of regulatory T cells in long-lasting Graves disease. As for time point: newly diagnosed GD, antithyroid drugs for less than 3 months. From RNA extracted from PBMCs, the TCR library was made. Investigators prepared the TCR beta libraries by applying iRepertoire HTBI primers and Arm-PCR of CDR3 regions. TCRdb processed the multiplex PCR reads anew with MiXCR; each CDR3 protein has one entry. This table has around 460,000 distinct CDR3 sequences, 12% to 15% appearing once. This sample also appeared in a second study, on T cells in Graves' hyperthyroidism and ophthalmopathy.

The specimen comprised peripheral blood mononuclear cells (PBMCs), sampled at new diagnosis, from a patient treated with antithyroid drugs. These TCRs come from a woman between 50 and 59 years old with Graves disease.

This clonotype was found a few times. The chain combines TRBV2 with TRBJ2-5; D gene uncertain. With 8 bases removed from V and 1 base from J, the gap between germline ends came to 8 bases. The CDR3 is made up of 12 amino acids. Germline-derived CDR1 and CDR2 are SNHLY and FYNNEI. DNA for the CDR3: TGTGCCAGCGGTCAGAGCCAAGAGACCCAGTACTTC. Translated, it gives CASGQSQETQYF.

This clonotype was observed at least ten times. The chain recombines TRBV5-1 with TRBJ2-2; 7 bases are a match to TRBD2. Germline lookup yields CDR1 SGHRS and CDR2 YFSETQ. The CDR3 totals 16 residues. The junction had 9 bases not matched to a gene; V was cut back by 5 bases and J by 2 bases. CDR3 in amino acids: CASRPLAEGNTGELFF. Here the CDR3 DNA reads TGCGCCAGCAGGCCTCTAGCGGAGGGAAACACCGGGGAGCTGTTTTTT.

The chain combines TRBV7-2 with TRBJ2-1; D is perhaps TRBD2 (6 bases). Deletions cut 5 bases from V and 7 bases from J, with 24 bases between. The CDR3 extends over 17 amino acids. Germline assignment: CDR1 SGHTA and CDR2 FQGNSA. The CDR3 DNA sequence: TGTGCCAGCAGCAAAACTCGACTAGGCACCGGGTCAAATGAGCAGTTCTTC. It codes for CASSKTRLGTGSNEQFF.

This clonotype was detected ten times or more. The chain is built from TRBV28 and TRBJ2-1; possibly TRBD1 or TRBD2 for D (6 bases each). The CDR3 consists of 12 residues. The germline V and J ends were trimmed by 4 bases and 6 bases, with 7 bases remaining between them. The germline V gene has CDR1 MDHEN and CDR2 SYDVKM. The CDR3 DNA follows: TGTGCCAGCAGTTGGGGGGCCAATGAGCAGTTCTTC. Residues: CASSWGANEQFF. Combining the CDR3 with reference TRBV28 and TRBJ2-1 gives the whole variable domain DVKVTQSSRYLVKRTGEKVFLECVQDMDHENMFWYRQDPGLGLRLIYFSYDVKMKEKGDIPEGYSVSREKKERFSLILESASTNQTSMYLCASSWGANEQFFGPGTRLTVL.

In its sample, this clonotype was seen many times. The CDR3 spells CASSLLAGVHGELFF. The CDR3 nucleotides are TGTGCCAGCAGTTTATTAGCGGGAGTTCACGGGGAGCTGTTTTTT. The V and J genes are TRBV28 and TRBJ2-2; TRBD2 matches 9 bases. This CDR3 spans 15 amino acids. The germline CDR1 and CDR2 sequences are MDHEN and SYDVKM. Trimming removed 1 base from V and 7 bases from J; junction bases left unmatched: 4.

The chain is built from TRBV30 and TRBJ2-3; 7 nucleotides align to TRBD1. The J call is uncertain, as TRBJ1-5 better fits the DNA end. The CDR3 has 15 amino acids. Germline lookup yields CDR1 GTSNPN and CDR2 SVGIG (reference sequence). The DNA for the CDR3 is TGTGCCTGGAGTGTACGGGGGAGGGGGCCAGATACGCAGCATTTT. It is translated as CAWSVRGRGPDTQHF.

This clonotype was observed at least ten times. The chain has TRBV6-2 or TRBV6-3 and TRBJ2-7, with 10 bases identical to TRBD1. Germline CDR1 and CDR2: MNHEY and SVGEGT. V trimming: 5 bases; J trimming: 5 bases; junction bases outside the gene matches: 18. This CDR3 is built from 18 residues. CDR3 residues: CASSEAVLGGQGLNEQYF. DNA for the CDR3: TGTGCCAGCAGTGAAGCTGTATTGGGGGGACAGGGGCTAAACGAGCAGTACTTC.

A remark on this clonotype: A junction end diverges from the germline sequence, so it may reflect a read error. The chain joins TRBV14 to TRBJ2-7; 12 bases agree with TRBD2. In germline, CDR1 is SGHDN, CDR2 FVKESK. The CDR3 has 17 amino acids. CDR3 in amino acids: CTSSQGPRLAGVGEQYF. The CDR3 region has the DNA TGTACCAGCAGCCAAGGACCCCGACTAGCGGGAGTAGGCGAGCAGTACTTC.

This clonotype was observed at least ten times. The chain links TRBV12-3 or TRBV12-4 to TRBJ2-5; D might be TRBD1 or TRBD2, each matching 5 bases. The CDR3 is made up of 16 amino acids. Trimming shortened V by 3 bases and J by 5 bases, and 19 bases separated the two germline ends. CDR3 sequence (DNA): TGTGCCAGCAGTTTGGTGGGACCGCTTACTCGGGAGACCCAGTACTTC. Translating gives CASSLVGPLTRETQYF.

The chain uses TRBV10-3 and TRBJ1-6, with a tentative D call TRBD1 (5 bases). The germline gives CDR1 ENHRY, CDR2 SYGVKD. Trimming cost V 6 bases and J 9 bases, with 12 bases left between them. This CDR3 spans 13 amino acids. CDR3 in amino acids: CAIRGPEISPLHF. The CDR3 region has the DNA TGTGCCATCAGGGGACCGGAGATTTCACCCCTCCACTTT.

In this sample, this clonotype turned up many times. One junction end does not reproduce the germline sequence, and a read error may be involved. This sequence joins TRBV5-1 and TRBJ2-2; no firm D call. Germline V CDR1 and CDR2: SGHRS, YFSETQ. The CDR3 spans 16 residues. This CDR3 reads CASSLKSSSNTGELFF. DNA of the CDR3: TGTGCCAGCAGCCTAAAATCTAGTTCGAACACCGGGGAGCTGTTTTTT.

This clonotype was found many times. The chain has TRBV18 and TRBJ1-1; D is undetermined. This CDR3 comprises 13 residues. Trimming took off 8 bases at V and 0 bases at J, with 10 bases between the two ends. CDR1 and CDR2 (germline): KGHSH, LQKENI. CDR3 amino acids: CASSLAVNTEAFF. DNA for the CDR3: TGTGCCAGCAGCTTAGCTGTGAACACTGAAGCTTTCTTT.

This chain connects TRBV5-6 to TRBJ2-2; 9 bases are shared with TRBD1. The CDR3 extends over 17 amino acids. Germline CDR1 and CDR2: SGHDT and YYEEEE. Losses at the gene ends were 4 bases for V and 8 bases for J; bases not matched to a gene: 15. The CDR3 is CASSPPTGTGIRGELFF. In DNA, the CDR3 is TGTGCCAGCAGCCCACCGACCGGGACAGGGATTCGAGGGGAGCTGTTTTTT.

This clonotype appeared many times. The chain couples TRBV2 to TRBJ2-3, with 7 bases that match TRBD2. The CDR3 has 16 residues. Losses at the gene ends were 3 bases for V and 5 bases for J; bases not matched to a gene: 11. CDR1 is SNHLY and CDR2 is FYNNEI in the germline V gene. CDR3 DNA: TGTGCCAGCAGTGACTGGCTAGCGGAGGGTGGAGATACGCAGTATTTT. This gives the protein CASSDWLAEGGDTQYF.

This clonotype was picked up many times. J is TRBJ2-3 and V is TRBV3-1; no firm D call. The CDR3 runs 15 residues. V lost 1 base and J lost 3, with 11 bases in between. In germline, CDR1 is LGHDT, CDR2 YNNKEL (reference sequence). CDR3 sequence: CASSQGIGSTDTQYF. As DNA, the CDR3 is TGTGCCAGCAGCCAAGGAATAGGCTCGACAGATACGCAGTATTTT.

The chain couples TRBV19 to TRBJ2-7; no clear D. CDR1 is LNHDA and CDR2 is SQIVND in the germline V gene (reference sequence). V lost 6 bases and J lost 2, with 8 bases in between. The length of the CDR3 is 12 residues. CDR3 DNA sequence: TGTGCCAGTAGATCAACCGCCTACGAGCAGTACTTC. It encodes CASRSTAYEQYF.

Of note for this clonotype: This likely comes from a read error, as the CDR3 has no conserved phenylalanine or tryptophan at its end. The genes are TRBV7-8 and TRBJ2-7; D gene unclear. The CDR3 sequence is 11 residues long. V was trimmed by 2 bases and J by 3 bases, leaving 2 bases between them. The germline V gene encodes CDR1 SGHVS and CDR2 FQNEAQ. DNA for the CDR3: TGTGCCAGCAGCTTAATCTACGAGCAGTACCTC. The encoded protein is CASSLIYEQYL.

This clonotype was seen repeatedly, ten times or more. The J gene is TRBJ1-1, the V gene TRBV11-2; TRBD1 might be the D (5 bases). V was cut by 4 bases and J by 1 base, with 13 bases left in between. CDR1 is SGHAT, CDR2 FQNNGV, per germline. This CDR3 has 15 residues. In DNA, the CDR3 is TGTGCCAGCAGCTCGGGACGAGACCGGAACACTGAAGCTTTCTTT. Its protein product is CASSSGRDRNTEAFF.

This clonotype has only a few counts. The chain couples TRBV6-1 to TRBJ2-5; unclear D gene. The CDR3 is 13 amino acids. Germline assignment: CDR1 MNHNS and CDR2 SASEGT. Trimming removed 7 bases at V and 3 bases at J, with 12 bases between. CDR3 region: CASTLHGKETQYF. As DNA, the CDR3 is TGTGCCAGCACCTTACATGGGAAAGAGACCCAGTACTTC.

This clonotype was recorded many times. The chain couples TRBV28 to TRBJ2-7; no clear D. The CDR3 spans 13 residues. The V gene's germline CDR1 is MDHEN and CDR2 SYDVKM. V lost 6 bases, J lost 3 bases, and 12 bases lay in between. In DNA, the CDR3 is TGTGCCAGCAGCTGGGATCGTAACTACGAGCAGTACTTC. This codes for CASSWDRNYEQYF.

In the case of this clonotype: A much larger clone lies a single base off, so this may be a read error. The chain employs TRBV6-2 or TRBV6-3 and TRBJ2-7; 9 bases align to TRBD1. This CDR3 has 15 residues. Looked up from germline, CDR1 is MNHEY and CDR2 is SVGEGT. CDR3 amino acids: CASNKGQGASYERYF. The DNA for the CDR3 is TGTGCCAGCAATAAGGGACAGGGCGCATCCTACGAGCGGTACTTC.

In this sample, this clonotype turned up a few times. The CDR3 sequence is CASMQVPVSEQFF. The DNA of the CDR3 is TGCGCCAGCATGCAGGTTCCTGTGAGTGAGCAGTTCTTC. The J gene is TRBJ2-1, the V gene TRBV10-2; D unresolved. Germline CDR1 and CDR2: WSHSY and SAAADI. The CDR3 totals 13 residues. V was cut by 7 bases and J by 9 bases, with 16 bases left in between.

V is TRBV6-2 or TRBV6-3 and J is TRBJ1-4; maybe TRBD1 (6 bases). The V gene lost 0 bases and the J gene lost 7 bases, with 15 bases spanning the gap. The germline V gene encodes CDR1 MNHEY and CDR2 SVGEGT. The CDR3 totals 16 residues. This chain's CDR3 is CASSYSYGDTFEKLFF. As DNA, the CDR3 is TGTGCCAGCAGTTACTCTTATGGGGACACCTTTGAAAAACTGTTTTTT.

Many counts were recorded for this clonotype. The chain recombines TRBV2 with TRBJ1-1, with 7 bases fitting TRBD1. The CDR3 loop spans 13 amino acids. Germline V gene lookup returns CDR1 SNHLY and CDR2 FYNNEI. Losses at the gene ends were 6 bases for V and 0 bases for J; bases not matched to a gene: 1. The CDR3: CASRGQMNTEAFF. For the CDR3, the DNA is TGTGCCAGCAGGGGACAGATGAACACTGAAGCTTTCTTT.

This clonotype has a handful of counts. With a much larger clone just one base away, this may be a read error. The genes are TRBV7-2 and TRBJ1-4, with TRBD1 matching over 7 bases. CDR1 and CDR2 from the germline V gene are SGHTA and FQGNSA. The CDR3 has 16 residues. CDR3 sequence reads: CASSLPRQGFSEELFF. CDR3 DNA sequence: TGTGCCAGCAGCTTACCACGACAGGGCTTTAGTGAAGAACTGTTTTTT.

This clonotype has at least ten counts. The chain is built from TRBV12-3 or TRBV12-4 and TRBJ1-1; weak D call: TRBD1 (5 bases). V was trimmed by 6 bases and J by 7 bases, leaving 12 bases between them. There are 12 residues in the CDR3. CDR3 nucleotide sequence: TGTGCCAGCAGCCCCGGACAAGTTGAAGCTTTCTTT. It codes for CASSPGQVEAFF.

Details on this clonotype: This may come from a read error, since a much larger clone is one base off. The chain joins TRBV12-3 or TRBV12-4 to TRBJ1-1; D perhaps matches TRBD1 (5 bases). This CDR3 is built from 13 residues. V dropped 8 bases and J dropped 11 bases, with 21 bases sitting between them. The CDR3, as DNA: TGTGCCAGCGACCATCAACGCCTCCAGGGCGCTTTCTTT. This codes for CASDHQRLQGAFF.

This clonotype was detected ten times or more. J is TRBJ2-7 and V is TRBV28; TRBD1 matches at 7 bases. V lost 1 base, J lost 4 bases, and 4 bases stayed unmatched. CDR3 size: 14 residues. Looked up from germline, CDR1 is MDHEN and CDR2 is SYDVKM. This chain's CDR3 is CASSLSGRGYEQYF. CDR3 nucleotides: TGTGCCAGCAGTTTATCGGGCAGGGGGTACGAGCAGTACTTC.

Ten or more counts support this clonotype. The chain recombines TRBV12-3 or TRBV12-4 with TRBJ2-1, with TRBD2 as a possible D gene (6 bases). The CDR3 is 16 amino acids. V shed 2 bases and J shed 2 bases, with 13 bases lying between them. In DNA form, the CDR3 reads TGTGCCAGCAGTTTAAAGGCGGGGTGGACCTACAATGAGCAGTTCTTC. It specifies CASSLKAGWTYNEQFF.

Many counts were recorded for this clonotype. The genes are TRBV2 and TRBJ2-4, with D possibly matching TRBD2 (6 bases). The closer fit of TRBJ2-5 to the DNA end suggests the J call may be wrong. The CDR3 is 15 amino acids. Germline V lookup: CDR1 SNHLY, CDR2 FYNNEI. CDR3: CASSENHGSQETQYF. In DNA form, the CDR3 reads TGTGCCAGCAGTGAAAACCACGGGAGTCAAGAGACCCAGTACTTC.

This clonotype was recorded a few times. V gene TRBV28 combines with J gene TRBJ2-7, with D unresolved. The CDR3 totals 12 residues. Germline V lookup: CDR1 MDHEN, CDR2 SYDVKM. V dropped 3 bases and J dropped 7 bases, with 10 bases sitting between them. The CDR3 sequence is CASSFNNREQYF. In DNA form, the CDR3 reads TGTGCCAGCAGTTTTAACAATCGGGAGCAGTACTTC.